The clone carrying this T cell receptor (beta chain) appeared many times. Its antigen is currently unknown. Conversion of TCR transcripts into cDNA relied on 5'RACE template switching, which added a universal primer site and UMIs. One entry per CDR3 protein results from TCRdb running MiXCR on the 5' RACE reads. The table lists 150,000 to 200,000 distinct CDR3 sequences, roughly a tenth of them singletons. This record comes from a study of T cells after yellow fever vaccination. Study-level findings and limits: Abundant clonotypes from the bulk population could contaminate FACS-sorted repertoires. Booster sampling recovered most clones from primary vaccination (roughly 97% CD4, 80% to 90% CD8).

Germline V gene data show CDR1 as MNHEY and CDR2 as SVGEGT. Losses at the gene ends were 5 bases for V and 4 bases for J; bases not matched to a gene: 6. This CDR3 is 16 amino acids long. Source: CD8+ T cells sorted from PBMCs, taken 45 days after the yellow fever booster vaccination. This receptor was taken from a man aged 18 to 29 who received the YFV17D yellow fever vaccine. The chain employs TRBV6-2 or TRBV6-3 and TRBJ2-6; 9 nucleotides line up with TRBD1. CDR3 sequence reads: CASSTTGGSGANVLTF. In nucleotides, the CDR3 is TGTGCCAGCAGTACCACAGGGGGCTCCGGGGCCAACGTCCTGACTTTC.